These 13 T cell receptor beta chains originate from one sample sequenced in a study of OX40 agonist ivuxolimab in advanced cancers. Sequenced by immunoSEQ multiplex PCR; TCRdb stores in-frame clones only, minus some. This table has 15,000 to 20,000 clones, about four fifths appearing once. Material: CD4+ or CD8+ T cells sorted from blood, obtained in a trial of the OX40 agonist ivuxolimab. These receptors were taken from an adult with an advanced solid tumor such as melanoma, head and neck, liver or kidney cancer.

This chain links TRBV6-6 with TRBJ1-5; D remains unclear. Per germline, CDR1 MNHNY and CDR2 SVGAGI (reference sequence). This CDR3 comprises 12 residues. V was shortened by 6 bases and J by 7 bases, with 10 bases between the two germline ends. CDR3 coding DNA: TGTGCCAGCAGCCTCGTGGGGCAGCCCCAGCATTTT. Protein sequence: CASSLVGQPQHF.

This rearrangement joins TRBV25-1 to TRBJ2-7; D may be TRBD1 (5 bases). The CDR3 spans 11 residues. Germline V gene sequence: CDR1 MGHDK, CDR2 SYGVNS. The CDR3 loop is CATVKGYEQYF. In DNA form, the CDR3 reads TGTGCGACCGTTAAGGGGTACGAGCAGTACTTC.

This clone was counted a single time. V usage is TRBV7-6 and J usage is TRBJ2-7; the D gene is possibly TRBD2 (6 bases). CDR3 length equals 18 residues. Looked up from germline, CDR1 is SGHVS and CDR2 is FNYEAQ. Trimming removed 3 bases at V and 7 bases at J, with 28 bases between. The CDR3 bases are TGTGCCAGCAGCTTTAGGGCCCTCACGGAGGGGAAAATAGTTGAGCAGTACTTC. This encodes CASSFRALTEGKIVEQYF.

The chain carries TRBV9 and TRBJ2-7; 9 bases map to TRBD1. Germline assignment: CDR1 SGDLS and CDR2 YYNGEE. J lost 5 bases, V lost 5 bases, and 11 bases had no gene match. The CDR3 runs to 15 residues. The CDR3 is CASSEKGQGFDEQYF. The CDR3 DNA is TGTGCCAGCAGTGAAAAGGGACAGGGCTTCGACGAGCAGTACTTC.

V usage is TRBV6-6 and J usage is TRBJ2-1, with D possibly matching TRBD2 (6 bases). V gave up 11 bases and J gave up 7 bases, with 12 bases separating them. Germline V gene sequence: CDR1 MNHNY, CDR2 SVGAGI (reference sequence). CDR3 length: 11 residues. As DNA, the CDR3 is TGTGCCTGCGGCGCGGGGAATGAGCAGTTCTTC. Protein: CACGAGNEQFF.

The genes are TRBV27 and TRBJ2-1; D is perhaps TRBD1 (5 bases). Germline CDR1 reads MNHEY; CDR2 reads SMNVEV (reference sequence). V shed 1 base and J shed 9 bases, with 10 bases lying between them. The CDR3 is made up of 13 amino acids. The CDR3 is CASSLYIDSEQFF. CDR3 DNA: TGTGCCAGCAGTTTATATATCGACAGTGAGCAGTTCTTC.

The V call is TRBV28, the J call TRBJ1-4; D remains ambiguous. Trimming took 10 bases from V and 0 from J, leaving 9 bases between them. The CDR3 has 13 residues. Germline-derived CDR1 and CDR2 are MDHEN and SYDVKM. CDR3 loop: CAIWTATNEKLFF. DNA of the CDR3: TGTGCCATATGGACCGCAACTAATGAAAAACTGTTTTTT.

This clone rates as medium-sized. The V and J genes are TRBV5-6 and TRBJ2-3; D is unresolved. Germline values: CDR1 SGHDT, CDR2 YYEEEE. V was cut by 3 bases and J by 7 bases, with 9 bases left in between. The CDR3 consists of 12 residues. The DNA for the CDR3 is TGTGCCAGCAGCTCGTGGGATAATACGCAGTATTTT. Its protein is CASSSWDNTQYF.

The genes are TRBV6-1 and TRBJ2-5, with D possibly called TRBD1 or TRBD2 (5 bases each). Germline V gene data show CDR1 as MNHNS and CDR2 as SASEGT. The CDR3 loop spans 17 amino acids. Trimming shortened V by 1 base and J by 4 bases, and 19 bases separated the two germline ends. The DNA for the CDR3 is TGTGCCAGCAGTGAAGTTGCGTTGGGGGACGTGGCAGAGACCCAGTACTTC. It is translated as CASSEVALGDVAETQYF.

The chain uses TRBV7-3 and TRBJ1-2; D might be TRBD1 (5 bases). The CDR3 spans 13 residues. The V end was cut by 5 bases, the J end by 3 bases, with 10 bases between. The germline CDR1 and CDR2 sequences are SGHTA and FQGTGA. The CDR3 loop is CASSEEGHYGYTF. CDR3 bases: TGTGCCAGCAGCGAGGAGGGACACTATGGCTACACCTTC.

The rearrangement joins TRBV4-1 to TRBJ2-7; no definite D call. The CDR3 spans 11 residues. Germline V gene lookup returns CDR1 MGHRA and CDR2 YSYEKL. V shed 5 bases and J shed 3 bases, with 5 bases lying between them. The CDR3 DNA is TGCGCCAGCAGCTCCTACTACGAGCAGTACTTC. This sequence encodes CASSSYYEQYF.

The chain joins TRBV9 to TRBJ2-7, with D possibly being TRBD2 (6 bases). Trimming stripped 4 bases from V and 4 bases from J, with 9 bases between. Germline V gene data show CDR1 as SGDLS and CDR2 as YYNGEE. This CDR3 contains 12 residues. CDR3 DNA sequence: TGTGCCAGCAGCTTCGGGGGTTACGAGCAGTACTTC. Amino acids: CASSFGGYEQYF.

CDR3 nucleotide sequence: TGTGCCAGCAGCTTGGGACTAGCGGGGGCAAAGGGGGAGCAGTTCTTC. Translated, it gives CASSLGLAGAKGEQFF. J is TRBJ2-1 and V is TRBV7-3; 14 bases line up with TRBD2. J gave up 10 bases and V 3 bases, and 8 bases lay outside the gene matches. The CDR3 length is 16 residues. CDR1 SGHTA and CDR2 FQGTGA come from the germline V gene. Variable domain in full (rest from reference TRBV7-3 and TRBJ2-1): GAGVSQTPSNKVTEKGKYVELRCDPISGHTALYWYRQSLGQGPEFLIYFQGTGAADDSGLPNDRFFAVRPEGSVSTLKIQRTERGDSAVYLCASSLGLAGAKGEQFFGPGTRLTVL.